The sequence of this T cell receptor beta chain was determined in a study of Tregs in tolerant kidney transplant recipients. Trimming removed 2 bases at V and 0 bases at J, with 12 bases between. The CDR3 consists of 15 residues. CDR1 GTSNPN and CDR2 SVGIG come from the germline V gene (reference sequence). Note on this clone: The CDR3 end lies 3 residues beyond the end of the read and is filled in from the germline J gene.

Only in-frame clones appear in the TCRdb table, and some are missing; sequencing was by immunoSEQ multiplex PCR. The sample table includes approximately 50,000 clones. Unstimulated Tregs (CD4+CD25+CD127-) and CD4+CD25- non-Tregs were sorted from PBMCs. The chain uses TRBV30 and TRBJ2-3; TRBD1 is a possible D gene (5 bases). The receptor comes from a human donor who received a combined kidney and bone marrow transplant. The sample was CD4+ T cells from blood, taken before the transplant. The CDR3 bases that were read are TGTGCCTGGAGTTGGACACCCCTAAGCACAGATACG. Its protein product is CAWSWTPLSTDT. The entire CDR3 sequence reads CAWSWTPLSTDTQYF.